This entry features one T cell receptor beta chain sequence. Primers: 60 Vbeta forward and 13 Jbeta reverse. Assay: immunoSEQ multiplex PCR; the TCRdb copy retains only in-frame clones and omits some. The top ten hold around 4.1% of the sample, which has about 120,000 clones, more than 60% seen once. These data come from a study of cytomegalovirus exposure and HLA in healthy donors. The CDR3 consists of 18 residues. Germline CDR1 reads MNHEY; CDR2 reads SMNVEV (reference sequence). The V segment lost 8 bases and the J segment 2 bases; nucleotides outside the gene matches: 15. This sequence originates from a middle-aged woman in good health and CMV-seronegative. Sequencing input: PBMCs. The chain carries TRBV27 and TRBJ2-7; 13 bases agree with TRBD2. This CDR3 reads CASGRIGTSGILPYEQYF. The CDR3, as DNA: TGTGCCAGCGGTAGAATAGGGACTAGCGGGATACTCCCCTACGAGCAGTACTTC.